This TCR beta chain was sequenced for a study of T cells in Graves' hyperthyroidism and ophthalmopathy (dated by TCRdb to about 2019). Study-level background: To identify distinguishing TCR V-J signatures, a discovery cohort of some 100 patients was used, comprising roughly 45 with Graves' ophthalmopathy and some 57 with stable Graves' hyperthyroidism. An independent validation cohort of 18 to 20 hyperthyroidism patients and 17 patients who later progressed to ophthalmopathy tested prospective prediction of ophthalmopathy. The roughly 100 discovery patients were randomly divided into training and test sets at a 7:3 ratio. Thyroid tissue and blood T-cell repertoires from about six Graves' hyperthyroidism patients were also compared in the study. After blood sampling, hyperthyroidism patients were treated with methimazole at a starting dose of 30 mg daily, and ophthalmopathy patients were treated with high-dose intravenous methylprednisolone. TCR Vbeta CDR3 sequencing of fewer than 150 peripheral blood samples (43 ophthalmopathy, some 75 hyperthyroidism and roughly 17 progressor patients) is reported in the paper.

The germline V gene provides CDR1 SGHTS and CDR2 YDEGEE. The CDR3 starts with the cysteine, ends with the phenylalanine, and has 13 residues. The sequence is cut down to CDR3 DNA, 39 bases in frame from base 1. V lost 4 bases and J lost 1 base; the stretch between them is 8 bases long. Worth noting for this clonotype: Its recognized antigen is unknown. No much larger clonotype is one base removed from it; base qualities were not supplied.

TCR beta CDR3 regions were amplified from RNA transcripts. The TCR CDR3 was subjected to a first round of RT-PCR using the HTBI primer set and the Qiagen OneStep RT-PCR kit. A second multiplex PCR round built the libraries, followed by size selection and purification. The libraries were sequenced on an Illumina HiSeq2000 using paired-end 100 bp reads. The paper's data handling went like this. SOAPnuke was used to process the raw data, throwing out any read that contained adapters or uncalled bases, had a mean Phred below 15, or lacked an exact constant-primer or identifier match. COPE v1.2.5 was used to merge high-quality paired reads, and clonotypes were defined as unique nucleotide sequences. MiTCR v1.1 was used to align clonotypes to the IMGT TRBV, TRBD and TRBJ reference segments. Analysis was restricted to V-J combinations with a frequency above 0.0001, which covered roughly 99% of repertoires. The TCS score was defined as the ratio of F50 (clonal expansion) to E x V (chaos), calculated using BLOSUM62-based TCRdist between CDR3 peptides within each V-J. Welch's t-statistics and random forest reduced fewer than 550 V-J features to under 15, which were used in a naive Bayes classifier (R e1071). Using fastp at Q25 and MiXCR, TCRdb reprocessed the public reads and kept productive beta chains. Every distinct CDR3 protein forms one entry, paired with its most common genes and DNA. The V and J calls were not made by the authors but by TCRdb's processing. For this sample the table gives hundreds of thousands of distinct CDR3 sequences, of which around 42% were detected only once. The top ten hold about 7.9% of the sample.

A patient counted as having stable Graves' hyperthyroidism if no progression to ophthalmopathy occurred over 18 months of follow-up. The hyperthyroidism patients were between 18 and 65 years old and newly diagnosed, with a disease duration of less than 2 months. Any patient with an uncontrolled infection, another autoimmune disease, pregnancy or lactation was excluded. Clinical symptoms, serum thyroxine and TRAb, thyroid ultrasound, and orbital computed tomography formed the basis for the diagnoses. Total RNA was extracted with Trizol reagent, and quality was checked on an Agilent 2100 Bioanalyzer. Overall results and qualifications from the work: In validation, the model predicted progression to ophthalmopathy a median of roughly six months before onset, with roughly 70% sensitivity and 72.22% specificity. No statistical method was used to fix the sample size in advance, and group allocation was not hidden from the investigators. Most expanded thyroid clonotypes (frequency above 0.001) were also detected in blood, suggesting blood repertoires may reflect thyroid immune responses. A model built on a 13 V-J signature distinguished ophthalmopathy from stable hyperthyroidism, reaching over 85% sensitivity and approximately 81% specificity in cross-validation and 80%/75% in testing.

Sequenced: peripheral blood or thyroid tissue (not recorded which). The source of this sequence is a woman between 18 and 29 years old with Graves' hyperthyroidism. Donor details come from another sample of the same person, matched by shared clones. The chain couples TRBV5-8 to TRBJ1-1, with no confident D gene call. The DNA is as follows: TGTGCCAGCAGCCCGTGGAAGAACACTGAAGCTTTCTTT. Translated, this is CASSPWKNTEAFF.